This T cell receptor beta chain came from a study of tumor and adjacent non-tumor tissue in lung cancer. Overall study: Histology: eleven to twelve adenocarcinoma, 2 squamous cell carcinoma, 1 small cell lung cancer.

Study-wide results and limits: Compared with tumor, normal lung showed significantly lower TCR diversity.

Germline V gene lookup returns CDR1 DFQATT and CDR2 SNEGSKA (reference sequence). The ends were cut back, 1 base at V and 10 bases at J, with 23 bases in the middle. There are 16 residues in the CDR3. RNA was extracted from bulk tissue without any cell sorting. Donors were chemotherapy-naive, newly diagnosed lung cancer surgical patients in China, August–late 2014. A modified ARM-PCR protocol with three rounds of nested PCR amplified TCRbeta. TCRdb re-derived calls from the multiplex PCR reads in MiXCR, one entry per CDR3 protein. Of roughly 70,000 distinct CDR3 sequences listed, around three quarters are singletons. About this clonotype: What it recognizes is unknown.

The genes are TRBV20-1 and TRBJ2-1, with unresolved D. This receptor was obtained from a man aged 60-69 years with non-small cell lung cancer. Sequenced material: lung tumor tissue. As DNA, the CDR3 is TGCAGTGCTAGAGCTCGCGTCTTGCCCGGGTACGAAGAGCAGTTCTTC. As protein: CSARARVLPGYEEQFF.